This entry features one T cell receptor beta chain sequence. Its specificity is unknown. These data are taken from a study of response to subunit inactivated influenza vaccine. Notes on the study in general: Authors suggested few new T cells are recruited by each seasonal influenza vaccination.

This CDR3 is 14 amino acids long. Germline values: CDR1 SGHVS, CDR2 FNYEAQ. Trimming took 0 bases from V and 4 from J, leaving 8 bases between them. TCRdb reprocessed the RT-PCR reads via MiXCR and lists one record per CDR3 protein. The sample contains 160,000 or so distinct CDR3 sequences, approximately 10% of which appear only once. Here the sequenced sample was non-naive T cells sorted from PBMCs, taken roughly 46 days after vaccination. This receptor was identified in a man between 50 and 59 years old who received an inactivated influenza vaccine. The V gene is TRBV7-6, the J gene TRBJ2-3, with D perhaps matching TRBD2 (6 bases). The CDR3 bases are TGTGCCAGCAGCTTAGCGACTAGTTCAGATACGCAGTATTTT. Protein: CASSLATSSDTQYF.